The clone carrying this T cell receptor (beta chain) is medium-sized in the sample. Its antigen is not identified. The data originate from a study of T cell clones after liver transplantation. Looking at the study overall: Without induction therapy, subjects received standard immunosuppression until 12-24 months post-transplant.

The V gene's germline CDR1 is MNHNS and CDR2 SASEGT. V was cut by 6 bases and J by 1 base, with 10 bases left in between. CDR3 size: 13 residues. Sequencing was performed with immunoSEQ multiplex PCR; in TCRdb, only in-frame clones are kept and a portion is missing. This table has roughly 100,000 clones, 80% to 90% appearing once. Study-wide points: The donor-reactive repertoire was only partly measurable in two subjects, lacking donor cells. These preliminary findings come from unstandardized post-transplant sampling times.

This TCR came from a human patient who received a liver transplant. Among the T cells, some may be from the graft donor. The rearrangement links TRBV6-1 to TRBJ2-7; the D gene is possibly TRBD1 (5 bases). The source material was CD4+ T cells from blood, sampled approximately 4 years after liver transplant. CDR3: CASSLGRSYEQYF. CDR3 sequence (DNA): TGTGCCAGCAGCCTGGGGCGGTCCTACGAGCAGTACTTC.